The subject of this entry is one TCR beta chain. The antigen remains undetermined. This record comes from a study of cytotoxic CD8 clonotypes in ibrutinib-treated CLL. Study overall: IGHV unmutated roughly 18; relapsed/refractory 11 to 12; treatment-naive some 16. Response samples were taken after a median around 11 months of treatment, range 6 to 36.

This CDR3 has 15 amino acids. Trimming took off 1 base at V and 2 bases at J, with 13 bases between the two ends. Looked up from germline, CDR1 is SGDLS and CDR2 is YYNGEE. Targeted sequencing depth ranged from 1 in 200,000 to 1 in 1 million T cells. TCRdb keeps only in-frame clones here, not all; method: immunoSEQ multiplex PCR. Here the sample spans about 160,000 clones, roughly 88% being singletons. Overall study results and limits: The times at which samples were taken varied between sustained-remission and progressing patients.

The receptor comes from a human donor with chronic lymphocytic leukemia. The chain is built from TRBV9 and TRBJ2-7; TRBD2 is a possible D gene (6 bases). Here the sequenced sample was PBMCs, taken at disease progression, from a patient treated with ibrutinib. CDR3 coding DNA: TGTGCCAGCAGCGTAACGGGAGCTCCAACCTACGAGCAGTACTTC. It is translated as CASSVTGAPTYEQYF.